One sample yielded the 27 T cell receptor beta chains listed below, sequenced in a study of beta chain features in type 1 diabetes. Investigators reverse transcribed all isolated RNA, so they sequenced expressed TCRB transcripts. Some clones are missing from TCRdb's copy, which holds only in-frame ones; the method was immunoSEQ multiplex PCR. The table shows nearly 250,000 clones, with 14% occurring only once. Sequencing input: naive CD4+ T cells from blood. These receptors all stem from a woman aged 40-49 years in good health.

This clone was found a few times. V and J are TRBV19 and TRBJ1-1; D not certain. Germline assignment: CDR1 LNHDA and CDR2 SQIVND (reference sequence). Deletions cut 7 bases from V and 4 bases from J, with 19 bases between. This CDR3 region has 15 residues. CDR3 DNA sequence: TGTGCCAGTACCCTCCCCGGAGGCGGGAGCACTGAAGCTTTCTTT. This sequence encodes CASTLPGGGSTEAFF. The complete variable domain, with remaining parts taken from reference TRBV19 and TRBJ1-1, reads DGGITQSPKYLFRKEGQNVTLSCEQNLNHDAMYWYRQDPGQGLRLIYYSQIVNDFQKGDIAEGYSVSREKKESFPLTVTSAQKNPTAFYLCASTLPGGGSTEAFFGQGTRLTVV.

This clone occurred a few times. The chain is built from TRBV5-1 and TRBJ2-5; 7 positions agree with TRBD2. CDR3 length: 16 amino acids. Germline V gives CDR1 SGHRS, CDR2 YFSETQ. Germline trimming cut 4 bases from V and 2 bases from J; bases unmatched to any gene: 11. CDR3 loop: CASSRGGEGWQETQYF. The CDR3 bases are TGCGCCAGCAGCCGAGGTGGGGAGGGATGGCAAGAGACCCAGTACTTC.

This clone was recorded a few times. The V call is TRBV5-1, the J call TRBJ2-3, with a possible D match to TRBD2 (5 bases). Germline V lookup: CDR1 SGHRS, CDR2 YFSETQ. The CDR3 is made up of 12 amino acids. Trimming shortened V by 5 bases and J by 6 bases, and 10 bases separated the two germline ends. CDR3 loop: CASRRERDTQYF. In nucleotides, the CDR3 is TGCGCCAGCAGACGGGAAAGGGATACGCAGTATTTT. Based on the CDR3 plus reference TRBV5-1 and TRBJ2-3, the full variable domain is KAGVTQTPRYLIKTRGQQVTLSCSPISGHRSVSWYQQTPGQGLQFLFEYFSETQRNKGNFPGRFSGRQFSNSRSEMNVSTLELGDSALYLCASRRERDTQYFGPGTRLTVL.

The CDR3 sequence is CASSWGQNTEAFF. The CDR3 DNA follows: TGTGCCAGCAGCTGGGGACAGAACACTGAAGCTTTCTTT. V gene TRBV5-6 combines with J gene TRBJ1-1; a possible D gene is TRBD1 (6 bases). Germline CDR1 and CDR2: SGHDT and YYEEEE. There are 13 residues in the CDR3. Trimming stripped 3 bases from V and 1 base from J, with 7 bases between.

This clone was found a few times. V gene TRBV7-9 combines with J gene TRBJ2-7, with 9 bases aligning to TRBD1. Per the germline V gene, CDR1 is SEHNR and CDR2 is FQNEAQ (reference sequence). The CDR3 has 16 residues. The J segment lost 2 bases and the V segment lost 3 bases, leaving 8 bases of the junction unmatched. The DNA of the CDR3 is TGTGCCAGCAGCTTGGGACAGGGTCTGGGGACCTACGAGCAGTACTTC. It codes for CASSLGQGLGTYEQYF.

The chain carries TRBV9 and TRBJ2-7, with TRBD1 as a possible D gene (5 bases). Per germline, CDR1 SGDLS and CDR2 YYNGEE. Trimming left V 0 bases short and J 6 bases short, with 16 bases between. CDR3 length: 15 amino acids. The CDR3 DNA reads as TGTGCCAGCAGCGTAGCCCCTGGCAGGGAAGGCGAGCAGTACTTC. Its protein product is CASSVAPGREGEQYF.

The chain has TRBV5-4 and TRBJ1-6, with D possibly TRBD1 on 5 matching bases. V was clipped by 2 bases and J by 4 bases, with 10 bases between them. Per germline, CDR1 SGHNT and CDR2 YYREEE (reference sequence). CDR3 length: 15 amino acids. CDR3 residues: CASSLPDRYNSPLHF. CDR3 DNA: TGTGCCAGCAGCTTACCAGACAGATATAATTCACCCCTCCACTTT.

V is TRBV25-1 and J is TRBJ1-2; tentative D call: TRBD1 (5 bases). CDR1 MGHDK and CDR2 SYGVNS come from the germline V gene. The CDR3 totals 14 residues. V dropped 0 bases and J dropped 8 bases, with 13 bases sitting between them. The CDR3 loop is CASSEYLQGEGYTF. DNA of the CDR3: TGTGCCAGCAGTGAATATTTGCAGGGCGAGGGCTACACCTTC.

This clone was detected ten times or more. The rearrangement joins TRBV7-2 to TRBJ2-5; 11 bases are shared with TRBD2. Germline CDR1 is SGHTA and CDR2 is FQGNSA. With 4 bases clipped from V and 4 bases from J, the junction kept 5 bases outside the gene matches. The CDR3 is made up of 15 amino acids. The CDR3: CASSSGLAVGETQYF. CDR3 nucleotide sequence: TGTGCCAGCAGCTCGGGACTAGCGGTAGGAGAGACCCAGTACTTC.

The chain uses TRBV5-1 and TRBJ1-2; D perhaps matches TRBD1 (6 bases). Trimming stripped 2 bases from V and 6 bases from J, with 14 bases between. Germline CDR1 reads SGHRS; CDR2 reads YFSETQ. This CDR3 has 14 amino acids. DNA of the CDR3: TGCGCCAGCAGCTTCAGGGCACAGGGTGATGGCTACACCTTC. Translating gives CASSFRAQGDGYTF.

The chain joins TRBV19 to TRBJ1-2, with TRBD1 matching over 7 bases. This CDR3 comprises 12 residues. Germline CDR1 reads LNHDA; CDR2 reads SQIVND (reference sequence). V lost 6 bases and J lost 4; bases outside the gene matches: 2. In nucleotides, the CDR3 is TGTGCCAGTAGCCGGGACAGCTATGGCTACACCTTC. Protein product: CASSRDSYGYTF.

The chain couples TRBV4-1 to TRBJ2-1; 7 nucleotides match TRBD2. Germline V gives CDR1 MGHRA, CDR2 YSYEKL. J was trimmed by 7 bases and V by 4 bases; bases with no gene match: 13. CDR3 length equals 16 residues. CDR3 in amino acids: CASSPEMTGGSNEQFF. The CDR3, as DNA: TGCGCCAGCAGCCCGGAGATGACGGGGGGATCAAATGAGCAGTTCTTC.

The chain couples TRBV6-7 to TRBJ1-6; D unclear. Being an ORF, TRBV6-7 has a function that is uncertain. Trimming removed 5 bases at V and 0 bases at J, with 14 bases between. The CDR3 covers 17 residues. CDR3 region: CASSGVYGSSYNSPLHF. Written as DNA, the CDR3 is TGTGCCAGCAGTGGGGTATATGGGAGCTCCTATAATTCACCCCTCCACTTT.

This clone turned up a few times. J is TRBJ2-5 and V is TRBV28; 7 bases match TRBD2. CDR3 size: 14 residues. Germline V lookup: CDR1 MDHEN, CDR2 SYDVKM. V gave up 7 bases and J gave up 4 bases; unmatched junction bases: 9. CDR3: CASNSYSSGETQYF. The CDR3 DNA sequence: TGTGCCAGCAACTCCTACTCTAGCGGAGAGACCCAGTACTTC.

A few counts support this clone. V and J are TRBV11-2 and TRBJ1-1; 7 bases match TRBD1. Losses at the gene ends were 5 bases for V and 6 bases for J; bases not matched to a gene: 6. Germline-derived CDR1 and CDR2 are SGHAT and FQNNGV. The CDR3 loop spans 13 amino acids. CDR3 DNA: TGTGCCAGCAGCACCTACAGGGGCGCTGAAGCTTTCTTT. It translates to CASSTYRGAEAFF.

This clone showed up just a few times. Here the CDR3 reads CASSLRQNYEQYF. The CDR3 DNA sequence: TGTGCCAGCAGTTTAAGACAGAACTACGAGCAGTACTTC. This chain connects TRBV27 to TRBJ2-7; possibly TRBD1 for D (5 bases). The CDR3 is made up of 13 amino acids. Germline CDR1 is MNHEY and CDR2 is SMNVEV (reference sequence). V lost 2 bases, J lost 3 bases, and 8 bases lay in between.

In DNA form, the CDR3 reads TGTGCCAGCAGTCGGACAGGGGTAGGTTCCGGAAACACCATATATTTT. It codes for CASSRTGVGSGNTIYF. The genes are TRBV7-2 and TRBJ1-3; TRBD1 matches at 9 bases. CDR1 SGHTA and CDR2 FQGNSA come from the germline V gene. J was trimmed by 4 bases and V by 6 bases; bases with no gene match: 10. The length of the CDR3 is 16 residues.

This clone turned up a few times. The chain uses TRBV9 and TRBJ1-6; 7 bases agree with TRBD1. Looked up from germline, CDR1 is SGDLS and CDR2 is YYNGEE. The CDR3 loop spans 14 amino acids. V was clipped by 4 bases and J by 7 bases; unmatched bases: 5. The CDR3, as DNA: TGTGCCAGCAGCCAACAGGGGCTCAATTCACCCCTCCACTTT. Its protein product is CASSQQGLNSPLHF.

The rearrangement links TRBV6-5 to TRBJ2-2; 7 nucleotides align to TRBD1. V gave up 4 bases and J gave up 9 bases; unmatched junction bases: 8. The CDR3 extends over 14 amino acids. The germline CDR1 and CDR2 sequences are MNHEY and SVGAGI. Written as DNA, the CDR3 is TGTGCCAGCAGTTTCGACAGGGTGAACCGGGAGCTGTTTTTT. This translates into CASSFDRVNRELFF.

The chain has TRBV7-9 and TRBJ2-1; D is undetermined. V was trimmed by 2 bases and J by 2 bases, leaving 7 bases between them. Germline V lookup: CDR1 SEHNR, CDR2 FQNEAQ (reference sequence). This CDR3 is built from 14 residues. The CDR3: CASSLIAAYNEQFF. Here the CDR3 DNA reads TGTGCCAGCAGCTTAATCGCAGCCTACAATGAGCAGTTCTTC.

The genes are TRBV6-6 and TRBJ2-7; D unresolved. Trimming removed 6 bases at V and 2 bases at J, with 8 bases between. The length of the CDR3 is 12 residues. CDR1 is MNHNY, CDR2 SVGAGI, per germline (reference sequence). CDR3 coding DNA: TGTGCCAGCAGCCTTAAAACCTACGAGCAGTACTTC. Translated, it gives CASSLKTYEQYF.

The chain carries TRBV12-5 and TRBJ2-3; tentatively, D is TRBD2 (5 bases). Germline V lookup: CDR1 LGHNT, CDR2 FRNRAP. V was cut by 8 bases and J by 2 bases, with 8 bases left in between. CDR3 length: 12 amino acids. CDR3 loop: CASTGITDTQYF. The DNA of the CDR3 is TGTGCTAGTACGGGAATCACAGATACGCAGTATTTT.

The chain links TRBV27 to TRBJ1-4; 8 bases agree with TRBD1. The J segment lost 8 bases and the V segment lost 7 bases, leaving 12 bases of the junction unmatched. Germline V gene lookup returns CDR1 MNHEY and CDR2 SMNVEV (reference sequence). The CDR3 is 15 amino acids. The CDR3 spells CASNSRGTGTEKLFF. The CDR3 DNA is TGTGCCAGCAACAGTAGGGGGACAGGAACCGAAAAACTGTTTTTT.

The chain uses TRBV2 and TRBJ2-7; D may be TRBD2 (5 bases). Trimming took off 7 bases at V and 2 bases at J, with 12 bases between the two ends. CDR1 and CDR2 from the germline V gene are SNHLY and FYNNEI. This CDR3 region has 13 residues. The CDR3 here is CASNEDFPYEQYF. The CDR3 region has the DNA TGTGCCAGCAATGAGGACTTCCCCTACGAGCAGTACTTC.

The rearrangement uses TRBV6-6 and TRBJ1-3; 8 nucleotides align to TRBD1. The J segment lost 3 bases and the V segment lost 6 bases, leaving 10 bases of the junction unmatched. This CDR3 has 16 residues. Germline values: CDR1 MNHNY, CDR2 SVGAGI (reference sequence). CDR3 region: CASSQNQGASGNTIYF. CDR3 bases: TGTGCCAGCAGCCAAAACCAGGGGGCGAGTGGAAACACCATATATTTT.

This clone came up a few times. The J gene is TRBJ2-3, the V gene TRBV7-2; D is unresolved. V shed 4 bases and J shed 1 base, with 9 bases lying between them. This CDR3 is built from 14 residues. The germline gives CDR1 SGHTA, CDR2 FQGNSA. The CDR3 spells CASSSRVGTDTQYF. The DNA of the CDR3 is TGTGCCAGCAGCTCCCGGGTAGGCACAGATACGCAGTATTTT.

The chain combines TRBV5-1 with TRBJ1-6, with 12 bases that match TRBD1. The CDR3 loop spans 14 amino acids. With V trimmed by 4 bases and J by 9 bases, 2 bases remained unmatched. CDR1 is SGHRS, CDR2 YFSETQ, per germline. CDR3 sequence (DNA): TGCGCCAGCAGCAGGGACAGGGGGCGTTCACCCCTCCACTTT. The encoded protein is CASSRDRGRSPLHF.